The 24 T cell receptor beta chains below come from one sample, sequenced in a study of shared clonotypes between healthy human individuals. Profiling relied on immunoSEQ multiplex PCR, and the TCRdb table lists in-frame clones only, not all of them. The table has just under 350,000 clones, around 70% seen once; the top ten hold over 9.5%. The sample comprised memory CD4+ T cells sorted from blood. Subset of the sample: CD45RA-negative fraction. All receptors derive from a man aged 30 to 45 in good health.

This clone was found a few times. V and J are TRBV6-4 and TRBJ2-7, with D possibly being TRBD1 or TRBD2 (5 bases each). The V gene lost 2 bases and the J gene lost 1 base, with 18 bases spanning the gap. The CDR3 runs 17 residues. Germline CDR1 reads MRHNA; CDR2 reads SNTAGT. CDR3 loop: CASSDPPLREKSYEQYF. The CDR3 nucleotides are TGTGCCAGCAGTGACCCTCCACTCAGGGAGAAGTCCTACGAGCAGTACTTC.

V and J are TRBV5-8 and TRBJ2-3, with 8 nucleotides matching TRBD1. The trim removed 3 bases at V and 0 bases at J, leaving 3 bases unmatched. This CDR3 spans 15 amino acids. Germline lookup yields CDR1 SGHTS and CDR2 YDEGEE. CDR3 region: CASSWTGTSTDTQYF. In nucleotides, the CDR3 is TGTGCCAGCAGCTGGACAGGGACAAGCACAGATACGCAGTATTTT.

Here the CDR3 DNA reads TGCGCCAGCAGTGAGTCAGGAATGGTGGACACTGAAGCTTTCTTT. It encodes CASSESGMVDTEAFF. J is TRBJ1-1 and V is TRBV10-1; D ambiguous. This CDR3 is built from 15 residues. Trimming removed 0 bases at V and 3 bases at J, with 11 bases between. CDR1 WNHNN and CDR2 SYGVQD come from the germline V gene (reference sequence).

This chain uses TRBV6-5 with TRBJ2-5, with D possibly matching TRBD2 (6 bases). This CDR3 is 14 amino acids long. V was trimmed by 0 bases and J by 5 bases, leaving 10 bases between them. CDR1 is MNHEY and CDR2 is SVGAGI in the germline V gene. The CDR3 loop reads CASSYSGGWETQYF. CDR3 bases: TGTGCCAGCAGTTACTCCGGAGGGTGGGAGACCCAGTACTTC.

This clone was found many times. The rearrangement joins TRBV7-2 to TRBJ2-3; D remains unclear. Trimming removed 1 base from V and 2 bases from J, with 13 bases in between. Per germline, CDR1 SGHTA and CDR2 FQGNSA. This CDR3 has 16 residues. CDR3 in DNA: TGTGCCAGCAGCTTAGAATTCGGACGCTACACAGATACGCAGTATTTT. Amino acids: CASSLEFGRYTDTQYF.

The J gene is TRBJ1-1, the V gene TRBV19; TRBD1 is a possible D gene (6 bases). V lost 3 bases and J 2 bases, leaving 10 bases between the germline ends. CDR1 LNHDA and CDR2 SQIVND come from the germline V gene (reference sequence). The CDR3 sequence is 14 residues long. The CDR3 coding sequence is TGTGCCAGTAGTATTCGGACAGCTAACACTGAAGCTTTCTTT. Amino acid sequence: CASSIRTANTEAFF.

The chain combines TRBV7-2 with TRBJ1-2; 9 bases fit TRBD1. There are 15 residues in the CDR3. CDR1 is SGHTA and CDR2 is FQGNSA in the germline V gene. V lost 2 bases to trimming and J lost 5 bases; unmatched junction nucleotides: 6. For the CDR3, the DNA is TGTGCCAGCAGCTTAACTCCGGGACAGGGATATGGCTACACCTTC. It translates to CASSLTPGQGYGYTF.

Only a few counts were recorded for this clone. The chain uses TRBV7-8 and TRBJ2-5, with D hard to call. The CDR3 consists of 15 residues. The germline V gene has CDR1 SGHVS and CDR2 FQNEAQ. Trimming shortened V by 1 base and J by 4 bases, and 13 bases separated the two germline ends. The CDR3 nucleotides are TGTGCCAGCAGCTTAGGGGAAGGCTGGGGAGAGACCCAGTACTTC. Its translation: CASSLGEGWGETQYF.

V is TRBV5-1 and J is TRBJ2-1, with 12 bases aligning to TRBD2. Trimming took 0 bases from V and 6 from J; bases not matched to a gene: 4. The CDR3 covers 16 residues. Germline assignment: CDR1 SGHRS and CDR2 YFSETQ. CDR3 amino acids: CASSLVLAGGGNEQFF. The DNA for the CDR3 is TGCGCCAGCAGCTTGGTACTAGCGGGAGGCGGCAATGAGCAGTTCTTC.

The chain employs TRBV9 and TRBJ1-5, with D perhaps TRBD1 (6 bases). The CDR3 spans 16 residues. Trimming pared 0 bases from V and 3 bases from J, leaving 13 bases between. The germline V gene encodes CDR1 SGDLS and CDR2 YYNGEE. The CDR3 here is CASSVGGNRDNQPQHF. CDR3 nucleotides: TGTGCCAGCAGCGTAGGAGGTAACAGGGACAATCAGCCCCAGCATTTT.

This chain uses TRBV2 with TRBJ2-1, with D tentatively TRBD2 (5 bases). The germline V gene encodes CDR1 SNHLY and CDR2 FYNNEI. This CDR3 contains 15 residues. Trimming pared 7 bases from V and 3 bases from J, leaving 16 bases between. This CDR3 reads CASIFDGNNYNEQFF. CDR3 bases: TGTGCCAGCATTTTCGACGGGAACAACTACAATGAGCAGTTCTTC.

CDR3 DNA sequence: TGTGTAACGAAAGTAGGCGGGAGTTGGGAGCTGTTTTTT. It codes for CVTKVGGSWELFF. V and J are TRBV2 and TRBJ2-2, with TRBD2 matching over 7 bases. The CDR3 spans 13 residues. The germline CDR1 and CDR2 sequences are SNHLY and FYNNEI.

V is TRBV18 and J is TRBJ1-2; D is possibly TRBD1 (5 bases). The length of the CDR3 is 12 residues. The germline V gene encodes CDR1 KGHSH and CDR2 LQKENI. The V and J ends lost 3 bases and 7 bases respectively, with 9 bases between them. The chain's CDR3 is CASSPSQGGYTF. CDR3 nucleotide sequence: TGTGCCAGCTCACCGTCCCAGGGTGGCTACACCTTC.

Concerning this clone itself: Just one base apart from a much larger clone, this may be a read error. The chain carries TRBV11-3 and TRBJ2-7; TRBD2 agrees at 9 bases. Looked up from germline, CDR1 is SGHNT and CDR2 is YENEEA. V lost 7 bases and J lost 2; bases outside the gene matches: 6. The CDR3 is 14 amino acids. The CDR3 spells CASIRLADTYEQYF. The CDR3 region has the DNA TGTGCCAGCATTCGACTAGCGGACACCTACGAGCAGTACTTC.

This chain links TRBV7-6 with TRBJ2-1; D gene uncertain. V shed 0 bases and J shed 4 bases, with 1 base lying between them. Germline CDR1 and CDR2: SGHVS and FNYEAQ. This CDR3 has 12 residues. The DNA for the CDR3 is TGTGCCAGCAGCTTAGCGTACAATGAGCAGTTCTTC. It codes for CASSLAYNEQFF. Full variable domain (rest looked up from reference TRBV7-6 and TRBJ2-1): GAGVSQSPRYKVTKRGQDVALRCDPISGHVSLYWYRQALGQGPEFLTYFNYEAQQDKSGLPNDRFSAERPEGSISTLTIQRTEQRDSAMYRCASSLAYNEQFFGPGTRLTVL.

The chain couples TRBV7-3 to TRBJ2-5; perhaps D is TRBD1 or TRBD2 (6 bases each). Germline V gene lookup returns CDR1 SGHTA and CDR2 FQGTGA. V was pared by 1 base and J by 4 bases, with 13 bases between. This CDR3 is built from 15 residues. This CDR3 is CASSLRGLRGETQYF. CDR3 sequence (DNA): TGTGCCAGCAGCTTAAGGGGACTCAGGGGAGAGACCCAGTACTTC. Drawing the rest from reference TRBV7-3 and TRBJ2-5, the complete variable domain is GAGVSQTPSNKVTEKGKYVELRCDPISGHTALYWYRQSLGQGPEFLIYFQGTGAADDSGLPNDRFFAVRPEGSVSTLKIQRTERGDSAVYLCASSLRGLRGETQYFGPGTRLLVL.

This clone was seen ten or more times. The rearrangement uses TRBV7-2 and TRBJ2-5; 7 positions agree with TRBD2. Per the germline V gene, CDR1 is SGHTA and CDR2 is FQGNSA. The J segment lost 3 bases and the V segment lost 2 bases, leaving 6 bases of the junction unmatched. This CDR3 comprises 15 residues. CDR3 residues: CASSLSGGSEETQYF. CDR3 DNA sequence: TGTGCCAGCAGCTTATCCGGGGGGTCGGAAGAGACCCAGTACTTC.

The CDR3 region has the DNA TGTGCCACAGAGGCTGGCGGCTACACCTTC. This encodes CATEAGGYTF. The chain links TRBV6-6 to TRBJ1-2; D unclear. There are 10 residues in the CDR3. In germline, CDR1 is MNHNY, CDR2 SVGAGI (reference sequence). V was clipped by 10 bases and J by 8 bases, with 11 bases between them.

The chain recombines TRBV10-3 with TRBJ2-2; D gene uncertain. From germline, CDR1 is ENHRY and CDR2 SYGVKD. Trimming removed 10 bases at V and 6 bases at J, with 12 bases between. The CDR3 consists of 12 residues. The DNA of the CDR3 is TGTGCCAACTCTGACTCGGCCGGGGAGCTGTTTTTT. This gives the protein CANSDSAGELFF.

The chain carries TRBV9 and TRBJ1-3; D is undetermined. The germline V gene encodes CDR1 SGDLS and CDR2 YYNGEE. This CDR3 has 16 amino acids. Trimming removed 0 bases at V and 2 bases at J, with 12 bases between. The CDR3 nucleotides are TGTGCCAGCAGCGTAGGTGGGGTAGGAGCTGGAAACACCATATATTTT. Translated, it gives CASSVGGVGAGNTIYF.

The rearrangement links TRBV29-1 to TRBJ1-1, with D hard to call. The CDR3 is 12 amino acids. Germline lookup yields CDR1 SQVTM and CDR2 ANQGSEA. The germline V and J ends were trimmed by 6 bases and 0 bases, with 8 bases remaining between them. DNA of the CDR3: TGCAGCGTGTCTACAGTGAACACTGAAGCTTTCTTT. Its translation is CSVSTVNTEAFF.

The chain links TRBV7-9 to TRBJ1-2; possible D gene TRBD1, 5 bases. Germline-derived CDR1 and CDR2 are SEHNR and FQNEAQ (reference sequence). The CDR3 totals 13 residues. The ends were cut back, 1 base at V and 4 bases at J, with 7 bases in the middle. DNA of the CDR3: TGTGCCAGCAGCTTAGATGGGACCTATGGCTACACCTTC. It yields the protein CASSLDGTYGYTF. The whole variable domain, remainder taken from reference TRBV7-9 and TRBJ1-2, is DTGVSQNPRHKITKRGQNVTFRCDPISEHNRLYWYRQTLGQGPEFLTYFQNEAQLEKSRLLSDRFSAERPKGSFSTLEIQRTEQGDSAMYLCASSLDGTYGYTFGSGTRLTVV.

The chain is built from TRBV5-5 and TRBJ2-5; 9 nucleotides align to TRBD2. The length of the CDR3 is 15 residues. Germline V gene sequence: CDR1 SGHKS, CDR2 YYEKEE (reference sequence). With 4 bases clipped from V and 1 base from J, the junction kept 5 bases outside the gene matches. The CDR3 bases are TGTGCCAGCAGCCCGGGCGGGAGGGCCCAAGAGACCCAGTACTTC. Encoded protein: CASSPGGRAQETQYF.

The sample holds many counts of this clone. V is TRBV6-6 and J is TRBJ1-4; 7 bases map to TRBD1. Germline V CDR1 and CDR2: MNHNY, SVGAGI (reference sequence). V gave up 10 bases and J gave up 6 bases; unmatched junction bases: 8. The CDR3 contains 13 residues. CDR3 protein: CATHQQGYEKLFF. The CDR3 region has the DNA TGTGCCACGCACCAACAGGGGTATGAAAAACTGTTTTTT.